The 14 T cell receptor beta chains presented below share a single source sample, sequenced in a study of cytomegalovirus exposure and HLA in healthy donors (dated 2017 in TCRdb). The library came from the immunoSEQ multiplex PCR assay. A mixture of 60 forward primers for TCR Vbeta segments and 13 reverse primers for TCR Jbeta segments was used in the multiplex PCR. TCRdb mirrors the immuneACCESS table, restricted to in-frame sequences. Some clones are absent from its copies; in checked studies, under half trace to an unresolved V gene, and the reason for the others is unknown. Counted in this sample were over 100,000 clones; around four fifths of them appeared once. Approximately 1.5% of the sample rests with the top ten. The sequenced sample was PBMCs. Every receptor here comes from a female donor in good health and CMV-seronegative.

The CDR3 bases are TGTGCCAGCAGTGAACAGGGGGTAGGCACCGGGGAGCTGTTTTTT. Translation gives CASSEQGVGTGELFF. The V gene is TRBV6-1, the J gene TRBJ2-2; TRBD1 matches 7 bases. Losses at the gene ends were 2 bases for V and 4 bases for J; bases not matched to a gene: 4. Germline loops: CDR1 MNHNS, CDR2 SASEGT. The CDR3 length is 15 residues.

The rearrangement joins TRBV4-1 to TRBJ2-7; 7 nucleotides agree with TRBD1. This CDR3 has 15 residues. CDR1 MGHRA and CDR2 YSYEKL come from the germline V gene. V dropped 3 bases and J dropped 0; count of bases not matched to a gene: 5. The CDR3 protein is CASSHPGQSSYEQYF. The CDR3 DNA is TGCGCCAGCAGCCATCCGGGACAGAGCTCCTACGAGCAGTACTTC.

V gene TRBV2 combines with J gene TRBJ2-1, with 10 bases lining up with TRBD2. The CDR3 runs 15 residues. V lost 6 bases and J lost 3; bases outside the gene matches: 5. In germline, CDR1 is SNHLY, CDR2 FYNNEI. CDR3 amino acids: CASRAGTSVYNEQFF. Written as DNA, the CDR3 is TGTGCCAGCAGAGCCGGGACTAGCGTCTACAATGAGCAGTTCTTC.

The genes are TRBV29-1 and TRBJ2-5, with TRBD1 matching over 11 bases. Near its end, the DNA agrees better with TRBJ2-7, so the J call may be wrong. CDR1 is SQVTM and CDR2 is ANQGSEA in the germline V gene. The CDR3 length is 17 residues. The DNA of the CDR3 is TGCAGCGTGCTCAGGGACAGGGGGTTTAGTGGTCTATACGAGCAGTACTTC. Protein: CSVLRDRGFSGLYEQYF.

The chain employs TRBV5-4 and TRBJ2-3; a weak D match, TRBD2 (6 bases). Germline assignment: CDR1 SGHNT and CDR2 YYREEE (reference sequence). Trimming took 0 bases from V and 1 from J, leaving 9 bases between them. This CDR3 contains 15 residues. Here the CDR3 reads CASSLARGGTDTQYF. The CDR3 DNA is TGTGCCAGCAGCTTGGCGCGGGGTGGCACAGATACGCAGTATTTT.

CDR3 sequence reads: CASSPTTSGGTDTQYF. The CDR3 DNA reads TGTGCCAGTAGTCCCACGACTAGCGGAGGCACAGATACGCAGTATTTT. The chain couples TRBV19 to TRBJ2-3; TRBD2 matches 9 bases. This CDR3 contains 16 residues. J gave up 1 base and V 5 bases, and 7 bases lay outside the gene matches. The germline V gene encodes CDR1 LNHDA and CDR2 SQIVND (reference sequence).

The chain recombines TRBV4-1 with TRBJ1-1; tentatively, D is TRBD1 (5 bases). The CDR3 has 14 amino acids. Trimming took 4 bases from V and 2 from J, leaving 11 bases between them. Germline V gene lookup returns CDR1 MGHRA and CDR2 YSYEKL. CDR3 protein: CASSPRTLNTEAFF. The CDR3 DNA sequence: TGCGCCAGCAGCCCTCGGACATTAAACACTGAAGCTTTCTTT.

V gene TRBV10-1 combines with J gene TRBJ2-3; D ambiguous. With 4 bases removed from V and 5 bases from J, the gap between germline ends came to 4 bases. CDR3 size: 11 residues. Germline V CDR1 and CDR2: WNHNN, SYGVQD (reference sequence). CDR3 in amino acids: CASSAGDTQYF. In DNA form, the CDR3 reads TGCGCCAGCAGTGCGGGAGATACGCAGTATTTT.

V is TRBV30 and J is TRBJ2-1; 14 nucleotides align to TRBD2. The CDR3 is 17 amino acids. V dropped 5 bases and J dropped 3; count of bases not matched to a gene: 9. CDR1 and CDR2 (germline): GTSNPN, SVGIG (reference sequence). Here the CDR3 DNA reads TGTGCCTGGGAGACTAGCGGGAGGGCCAAGAACTACAATGAGCAGTTCTTC. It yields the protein CAWETSGRAKNYNEQFF.

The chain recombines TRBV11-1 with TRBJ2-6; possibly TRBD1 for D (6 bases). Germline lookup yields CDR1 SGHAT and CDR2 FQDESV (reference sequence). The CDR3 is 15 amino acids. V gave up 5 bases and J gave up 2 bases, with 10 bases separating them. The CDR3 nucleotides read TGTGCCAGCAGCCTACAGGGAGCTGGGGCCAACGTCCTGACTTTC. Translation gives CASSLQGAGANVLTF. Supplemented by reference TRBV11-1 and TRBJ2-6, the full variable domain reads EAEVAQSPRYKITEKSQAVAFWCDPISGHATLYWYRQILGQGPELLVQFQDESVVDDSQLPKDRFSAERLKGVDSTLKIQPAELGDSAMYLCASSLQGAGANVLTFGAGSRLTVL.

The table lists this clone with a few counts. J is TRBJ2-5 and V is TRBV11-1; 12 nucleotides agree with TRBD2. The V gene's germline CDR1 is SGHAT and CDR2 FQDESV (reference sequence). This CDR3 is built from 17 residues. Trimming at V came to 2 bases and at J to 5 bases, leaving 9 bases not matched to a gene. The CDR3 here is CASSLLAGGPGLETQYF. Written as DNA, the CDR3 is TGTGCCAGCAGCTTACTAGCGGGAGGGCCGGGTCTGGAGACCCAGTACTTC. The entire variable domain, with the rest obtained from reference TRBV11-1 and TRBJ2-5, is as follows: EAEVAQSPRYKITEKSQAVAFWCDPISGHATLYWYRQILGQGPELLVQFQDESVVDDSQLPKDRFSAERLKGVDSTLKIQPAELGDSAMYLCASSLLAGGPGLETQYFGPGTRLLVL.

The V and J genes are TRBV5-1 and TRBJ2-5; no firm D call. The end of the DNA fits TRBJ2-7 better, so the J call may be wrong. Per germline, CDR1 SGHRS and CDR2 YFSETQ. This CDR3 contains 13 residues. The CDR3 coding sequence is TGCGCCAGCAGCTTGGTCCCCTCCTACGAGCAGTACTTC. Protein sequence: CASSLVPSYEQYF.

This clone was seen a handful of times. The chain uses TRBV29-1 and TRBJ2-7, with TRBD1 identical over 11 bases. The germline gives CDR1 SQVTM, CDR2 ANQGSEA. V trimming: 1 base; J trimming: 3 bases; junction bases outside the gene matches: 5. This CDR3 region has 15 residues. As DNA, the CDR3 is TGCAGCGTTGAAGTCCCGGGACAGGGGGTCTACGAGCAGTACTTC. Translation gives CSVEVPGQGVYEQYF.

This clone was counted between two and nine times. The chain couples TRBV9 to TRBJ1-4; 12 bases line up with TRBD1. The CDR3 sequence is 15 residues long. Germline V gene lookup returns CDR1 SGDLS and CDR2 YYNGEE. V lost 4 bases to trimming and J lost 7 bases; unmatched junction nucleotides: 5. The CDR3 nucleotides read TGTGCCAGCAGCCCTGGGACAGGGGGCGGTGAAAAACTGTTTTTT. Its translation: CASSPGTGGGEKLFF. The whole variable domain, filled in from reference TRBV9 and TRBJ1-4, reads DSGVTQTPKHLITATGQRVTLRCSPRSGDLSVYWYQQSLDQGLQFLIQYYNGEERAKGNILERFSAQQFPDLHSELNLSSLELGDSALYFCASSPGTGGGEKLFFGSGTQLSVL.